Below are 15 T cell receptor beta chains sequenced from a single sample in a study of blood T cells in healthy people across ages. Together with a sample-barcoded 5' primer, a J-beta primer mix was included in a second PCR lasting roughly 6 to 12 cycles. TCRdb used MiXCR to reprocess the 5' RACE reads, holding one entry per CDR3 protein. The table lists more than 800,000 distinct CDR3 sequences, 35% to 55% of them singletons. Sequenced sample: blood. The source is a woman between 55 and 75 years old in good health.

This chain links TRBV10-3 with TRBJ2-2, with D unresolved. CDR3 size: 12 residues. The germline gives CDR1 ENHRY, CDR2 SYGVKD. The V and J ends lost 5 bases and 3 bases respectively, with 4 bases between them. Written as DNA, the CDR3 is TGTGCCATCAGTCGGGACACCGGGGAGCTGTTTTTT. Translating it yields CAISRDTGELFF.

The V and J genes are TRBV11-2 and TRBJ2-4; D possibly corresponds to TRBD1 (6 bases). The J call may not be correct, given that the DNA end is closer to TRBJ2-5. The CDR3 is 15 amino acids. In germline, CDR1 is SGHAT, CDR2 FQNNGV. In DNA form, the CDR3 reads TGTGCCAGCAGCTTAGGTCACAGGGTGGCGGAGACCCAGTACTTC. It specifies CASSLGHRVAETQYF.

V gene TRBV6-2 or TRBV6-3 combines with J gene TRBJ2-3; 8 bases are shared with TRBD2. Per germline, CDR1 MNHEY and CDR2 SVGEGT. The J segment lost 0 bases and the V segment lost 8 bases, leaving 13 bases of the junction unmatched. This CDR3 has 17 residues. The CDR3 coding sequence is TGTGCCAGCTTACCCCACGGGAGGGCCCGGAGCACAGATACGCAGTATTTT. Protein: CASLPHGRARSTDTQYF.

The rearrangement joins TRBV27 to TRBJ1-5; 7 positions agree with TRBD1. CDR1 and CDR2 from the germline V gene are MNHEY and SMNVEV (reference sequence). The CDR3 sequence is 16 residues long. The V segment lost 5 bases and the J segment 4 bases; nucleotides outside the gene matches: 11. CDR3 sequence: CASSPGTGARNQPQHF. In DNA, the CDR3 is TGTGCCAGCAGTCCCGGCACAGGGGCCAGAAATCAGCCCCAGCATTTT.

This clonotype was recorded a few times. The gene calls are TRBV4-2 and TRBJ2-3; possible D gene TRBD2, 5 bases. Trimming shortened V by 0 bases and J by 4 bases, and 11 bases separated the two germline ends. Germline V gives CDR1 LGHNA, CDR2 YNFKEQ. CDR3 length: 15 residues. CDR3 sequence: CASSQDNPSPDTQYF. CDR3 nucleotide sequence: TGTGCCAGCAGCCAAGATAACCCTAGCCCAGATACGCAGTATTTT.

This clonotype was picked up a small number of times. The gene calls are TRBV2 and TRBJ2-5; D unclear. Germline V gene sequence: CDR1 SNHLY, CDR2 FYNNEI. The CDR3 is 14 amino acids. V was clipped by 1 base and J by 1 base, with 7 bases between them. The CDR3 loop reads CASSEEAFQETQYF. The CDR3, as DNA: TGTGCCAGCAGTGAAGAGGCATTCCAAGAGACCCAGTACTTC.

This clonotype was detected only a few times. The chain couples TRBV27 to TRBJ2-7, with a tentative D call TRBD1 (5 bases). The V end lost 6 bases, the J end lost 1 base, and 10 bases lay between the germline ends. Germline CDR1 MNHEY, CDR2 SMNVEV (reference sequence). The CDR3 sequence is 13 residues long. CDR3 nucleotide sequence: TGTGCCAGCAGCAGGGCTTTTTCCTACGAGCAGTACTTC. It yields the protein CASSRAFSYEQYF.

The chain carries TRBV20-1 and TRBJ2-1, with 7 nucleotides matching TRBD2. There are 15 residues in the CDR3. Germline CDR1 and CDR2: DFQATT and SNEGSKA (reference sequence). The DNA for the CDR3 is TGCAGCGCTCATACTAGCGTTATTTCATACAATGAGCAGTTCTTC. This gives the protein CSAHTSVISYNEQFF.

This clonotype showed up just once. The rearrangement joins TRBV20-1 to TRBJ2-7; maybe TRBD2 (5 bases). The V gene lost 6 bases and the J gene lost 7 bases, with 19 bases spanning the gap. CDR3 length equals 13 residues. Germline CDR1 and CDR2: DFQATT and SNEGSKA (reference sequence). This CDR3 is CSAERGKAYEQYF. The CDR3 coding sequence is TGCAGTGCAGAGAGAGGGAAAGCATATGAGCAGTACTTC.

The chain joins TRBV5-1 to TRBJ1-1; weak D call: TRBD1 (6 bases). V was shortened by 5 bases and J by 3 bases, with 8 bases between the two germline ends. The CDR3 contains 12 residues. Germline loops: CDR1 SGHRS, CDR2 YFSETQ. The CDR3 sequence is CASSQGYTEAFF. For the CDR3, the DNA is TGCGCCAGCAGTCAGGGGTACACTGAAGCTTTCTTT.

In this sample, this clonotype turned up a few times. J is TRBJ2-1 and V is TRBV27; TRBD2 aligns across 12 bases. There are 16 residues in the CDR3. J lost 4 bases, V lost 6 bases, and 7 bases had no gene match. The germline V gene has CDR1 MNHEY and CDR2 SMNVEV (reference sequence). CDR3 amino acids: CASSQGLAGSYNEQFF. The CDR3 bases are TGTGCCAGCAGCCAAGGACTAGCGGGAAGTTACAATGAGCAGTTCTTC.

V is TRBV27 and J is TRBJ2-3; no definite D call. The CDR3 spans 11 residues. Germline-derived CDR1 and CDR2 are MNHEY and SMNVEV (reference sequence). V was clipped by 10 bases and J by 5 bases, with 10 bases between them. The CDR3 sequence is CATTLIDTQYF. CDR3 nucleotide sequence: TGTGCCACCACCCTGATAGATACGCAGTATTTT.

The J gene is TRBJ2-1, the V gene TRBV6-5; 8 bases fit TRBD1. The CDR3 is 15 amino acids. From germline, CDR1 is MNHEY and CDR2 SVGAGI. V lost 6 bases to trimming and J lost 9 bases; unmatched junction nucleotides: 13. CDR3 loop: CASSPPGQVVAEQFF. As DNA, the CDR3 is TGTGCCAGCAGCCCACCGGGACAGGTAGTTGCTGAGCAGTTCTTC.

The genes are TRBV2 and TRBJ2-3; TRBD2 matches 12 bases. V lost 8 bases and J lost 4; bases outside the gene matches: 10. The CDR3 spans 16 residues. Germline lookup yields CDR1 SNHLY and CDR2 FYNNEI. The CDR3 coding sequence is TGTGCCAGCCACCAAGGGCTAGCGGGAGGGGCAGATACGCAGTATTTT. Translated, it gives CASHQGLAGGADTQYF.

The chain has TRBV12-3 or TRBV12-4 and TRBJ1-5, with a weak D call TRBD1 (6 bases). V was trimmed by 6 bases and J by 8 bases, leaving 17 bases between them. The CDR3 has 14 amino acids. CDR3 amino acids: CASSPGQGAKPQHF. CDR3 DNA sequence: TGTGCCAGCAGCCCGGGACAAGGTGCGAAGCCCCAGCATTTT.